In this sample, the clone carrying this T cell receptor (beta chain) turned up a few times. Its cognate antigen is unknown. CDR3 length: 14 amino acids. With V trimmed by 4 bases and J by 4 bases, 5 bases remained unmatched. Germline V gene data show CDR1 as MNHEY and CDR2 as SVGAGI. Assay: immunoSEQ multiplex PCR; the TCRdb copy retains only in-frame clones and omits some. The table shows around 200,000 clones, with 75% to 80% occurring only once. The sample is drawn from a study of cytotoxic CD8 clonotypes in ibrutinib-treated CLL. Study-wide findings and caveats: Starting clonality was above that of age-matched healthy donors and tracked circulating CD8+ T-cell counts. Public clonotypes, an uncommon group, contracted or remained stable on treatment.

This chain uses TRBV6-5 with TRBJ2-7; 9 positions match TRBD2. The receptor comes from a human donor with chronic lymphocytic leukemia. This specimen was PBMCs, taken after 12 months of ibrutinib treatment. CDR3 amino acids: CASSSPGLAYEQYF. The CDR3 DNA is TGTGCCAGCAGTTCACCGGGACTAGCTTACGAGCAGTACTTC.